These T cell receptor beta chains were read from a single sample in a study of T cell responses to AZD1222 COVID-19 vaccine. Sequenced by immunoSEQ multiplex PCR; TCRdb stores in-frame clones only, minus some. The sample shows more than 140,000 clones, about 91% of them seen only once. The source material was peripheral blood, sampled on day 0 of MenACWY control vaccination. The receptors here all came from an adult in good health. Each CDR3 is given with its conserved first and last residue. The D gene is left open where the match is weak. Expanded clones are given a class, and other clones once, few, many or no size at all.

D gene	J gene	clone size	V gene	CDR3 DNA	CDR3 protein
TRBD2	TRBJ2-3	NA	TRBV4-2	TGTGCCAGCAGCCGTCGACTAGCCGTGACAGATACGCAGTATTTT	CASSRRLAVTDTQYF
NA	TRBJ2-6	NA	TRBV24-1	TGTGCCACCAGTGATTGGTCCGCCCCCTCTGGGGCCAACGTCCTGACTTTC	CATSDWSAPSGANVLTF
NA	TRBJ1-2	NA	TRBV7-2	TGTGCCAGCAGCTTAAGCAGGGAAGGGGGCTACACCTTC	CASSLSREGGYTF
NA	TRBJ1-1	NA	TRBV29-1	TGCAGCGTCGGGAACACTGAAGCTTTCTTT	CSVGNTEAFF
NA	TRBJ1-1	NA	TRBV7-9	TGTGCCAGCAGCTTGTTGTCCCCTCGGGACACTGAAGCTTTCTTT	CASSLLSPRDTEAFF
NA	TRBJ2-7	NA	TRBV7-2	TGTGCCAGCAGCCCAGCAGCCTACGAGCAGTACTTC	CASSPAAYEQYF
NA	TRBJ2-5	NA	TRBV5-8	TGTGCCAGCAGCTTGGGGACACCCCAAGAGACCCAGTACTTC	CASSLGTPQETQYF
TRBD1	TRBJ1-1	NA	TRBV27	TGTGCCAGCAGTTCGGTAAGAGGCCGACAGGGAGGAACTGAAGCTTTCTTT	CASSSVRGRQGGTEAFF
TRBD2	TRBJ2-2	NA	TRBV18	TGTGCCAGTACCTACAGTGCCGGGACTAGCGGCCCTACGAACACCGGGGAGCTGTTTTTT	CASTYSAGTSGPTNTGELFF
NA	TRBJ2-1	NA	TRBV7-2	TGTGCCAGCAGCTCAGAACAGGGCACCTCGGGGTTCTTC	CASSSEQGTSGFF
NA	TRBJ2-3	NA	TRBV6-6	TGTGCCAGCACCCTACAGGGGACTACCACAGATACGCAGTATTTT	CASTLQGTTTDTQYF
NA	TRBJ2-6	NA	TRBV21-1	TGTGCCAGCAGCTTGACCGGGACAGTGGTACCCTCTGGGGCCAACGTCCTGACTTTC	CASSLTGTVVPSGANVLTF
NA	TRBJ1-3	few	TRBV18	TGTGCCAGCTCACCACCAGGCGCAACTGGAAACACCATATATTTT	CASSPPGATGNTIYF
TRBD2	TRBJ2-1	NA	TRBV5-1	TGCGCCAGCAGTTCGACTAGCGGGAGCGATGAGCAGTTCTTC	CASSSTSGSDEQFF
NA	TRBJ2-3	NA	TRBV2	TGTGCCAGCAGCATACAGGGATCGGATACAGATACGCAGTATTTT	CASSIQGSDTDTQYF
NA	TRBJ1-4	NA	TRBV7-9	TGTGCCAGCAGCTTAACGCAGAGTGAAAAACTGTTTTTT	CASSLTQSEKLFF
NA	TRBJ1-2	NA	TRBV5-1	TGCGCCAGCAGCTTGGAGGACGGGAACTATGGCTACACCTTC	CASSLEDGNYGYTF
NA	TRBJ2-7	NA	TRBV6-2/TRBV6-3	TGTGCCAGCAGTTACCACGGGAGAGAGCAGTACTTC	CASSYHGREQYF
NA	TRBJ2-6	NA	TRBV5-6	TGTGCCAGCGGCTTCCTGGGAGAGACGGCCAACGTCCTGACTTTC	CASGFLGETANVLTF
TRBD1	TRBJ1-2	NA	TRBV5-4	TGTGCCAGCAGCTTGGCCGGGACAGGATATGGCTACACCTTC	CASSLAGTGYGYTF
NA	TRBJ1-4	NA	TRBV10-1	TGCGCCAGCCCTCCCCCGGACGGGGCTGAAAAACTGTTTTTT	CASPPPDGAEKLFF
NA	TRBJ1-2	NA	TRBV19	TGTGCCAGTAGTATAGAAGGGGAGAGAGGCTACACCTTC	CASSIEGERGYTF
TRBD2	TRBJ2-5	NA	TRBV11-3	TGTGCCAGCAGCCCTAGGCGGGGGGCAGCCCAAGAGACCCAGTACTTC	CASSPRRGAAQETQYF
NA	TRBJ1-3	once	TRBV7-2	TGTGCCAGCAGCTCGAATGCTCCAGGGTCCGGAAACACCATATATTTT	CASSSNAPGSGNTIYF
NA	TRBJ1-2	NA	TRBV9	TGTGCCAGCAGCCCGGGACCGGGACAAATCTATGGCTACACCTTC	CASSPGPGQIYGYTF
NA	TRBJ2-1	NA	TRBV4-2	TGTGCCAGCAGCCAAGATTTAGGAGGGGGGAGGGTCGACAATGAGCAGTTCTTC	CASSQDLGGGRVDNEQFF
TRBD2	TRBJ2-7	NA	TRBV3-1/TRBV3-2	TGTGCCAGCAGCCAAGGAGTATGGGGGAGGGCCACCGAGCAGTACTTC	CASSQGVWGRATEQYF
TRBD1	TRBJ1-1	NA	TRBV11-2	TGTGCCAGCAGCTCAGGGGGATCAAAAGCTTTCTTT	CASSSGGSKAFF
NA	TRBJ2-1	NA	TRBV5-1	TGCGCCAGCAGCTTGGGCACTTCGACCTCCTACAATGAGCAGTTCTTC	CASSLGTSTSYNEQFF
NA	TRBJ1-6	NA	TRBV18	TGTGCCAGCTCACCACGGGTCAATTTGGATTCACCCCTCCACTTT	CASSPRVNLDSPLHF
TRBD2	TRBJ2-1	NA	TRBV6-5	TGTGCCAGCAGTTTCTACGGGGGGGCCAACAATGAGCAGTTCTTC	CASSFYGGANNEQFF
TRBD2	TRBJ2-2	NA	TRBV7-3	TGTGCCAGCAGCTTAATACTAGCGGGAGGGGCCGGGGAGCTGTTTTTT	CASSLILAGGAGELFF
NA	TRBJ2-7	NA	TRBV7-2	TGTGCCAGCAGCTGGGGGGACAGCTACGAGCAGTACTTC	CASSWGDSYEQYF
TRBD1	TRBJ2-1	NA	TRBV18	TGTGCCAGCTCACCAGCCGGGACAGCAACCTACAATGAGCAGTTCTTC	CASSPAGTATYNEQFF
NA	TRBJ1-5	NA	TRBV27	TGTGCCAGCAGTGGGGGACCAGGGGGCAATCAGCCCCAGCATTTT	CASSGGPGGNQPQHF
TRBD2	TRBJ2-7	NA	TRBV4-3	TGCGCCAGCAGCCAAGATCCCGGACTAGCGGGAGATGGAGAGCAGTACTTC	CASSQDPGLAGDGEQYF
NA	TRBJ1-6	NA	TRBV18	TGTGCCAGCTCACCGGACCGAGATTCACCCCTCCACTTT	CASSPDRDSPLHF
TRBD1	TRBJ1-5	NA	TRBV30	TGTGCCTGGAGCGTAGGGACAGCTTCCAATCAGCCCCAGCATTTT	CAWSVGTASNQPQHF
TRBD1	TRBJ1-2	NA	TRBV24-1	TGTGCCACCAGTCACAGGGGATCTAACTATGGCTACACCTTC	CATSHRGSNYGYTF
TRBD1	TRBJ1-2	NA	TRBV5-4	TGTGCCAGCAGCTTCAAACAGGGGGCTAACTATGGCTACACCTTC	CASSFKQGANYGYTF
TRBD1	TRBJ2-7	NA	TRBV5-1	TGCGCCAGCACCGACCCGGGACAGGGGGCGAGCGAGCAGTACTTC	CASTDPGQGASEQYF
TRBD1	TRBJ1-2	NA	TRBV19	TGTGCCAGTAGGGGGACAGCGACCATCTTC	CASRGTATIF
NA	TRBJ2-5	NA	TRBV7-7	TGTGCTAGCAGCTTAGCCTTAGGGAGCGAGACCCAGTACTTC	CASSLALGSETQYF
NA	TRBJ2-5	NA	TRBV5-1	TGCGCCAGCAGCCCTCCCCTCACAGGAGGGGAAATGCAAGAGACCCAGTACTTC	CASSPPLTGGEMQETQYF
TRBD2	TRBJ2-1	NA	TRBV4-2	TGTGCCAGCAGCCGGGGGACTAGCGGAGTGTACAATGAGCAGTTCTTC	CASSRGTSGVYNEQFF
NA	TRBJ2-7	NA	TRBV19	TGTGCCAGTAGTGTAAGACAAGCCTACGAGCAGTACTTC	CASSVRQAYEQYF
NA	TRBJ1-3	NA	TRBV6-2/TRBV6-3	TGTGCCAGCAGTTACTCGGGAAGCCGCTCTGGAAACACCATATATTTT	CASSYSGSRSGNTIYF
NA	TRBJ1-1	once	TRBV19	TGTGCCAGTACCCACTCATTCAGGGAAATCGCTTTCTTT	CASTHSFREIAFF
TRBD2	TRBJ2-2	NA	TRBV7-8	TGTGCCAGCAGCCTTACACTAGCGGGAGGTGACACCGGGGAGCTGTTTTTT	CASSLTLAGGDTGELFF
TRBD2	TRBJ2-1	NA	TRBV10-3	TGTGCCATCAGTCGAGGACTAGCGGACAATGAGCAGTTCTTC	CAISRGLADNEQFF
NA	TRBJ1-6	once	TRBV6-5	TGTGCCAGCAATCCTCTAGCGTTGCGGGGTTCACCCCTCCACTTT	CASNPLALRGSPLHF
NA	TRBJ1-5	NA	TRBV4-2	TGTGCCAGCAGCCTCCAAGGGGGAGGGGATCAGCCCCAGCATTTT	CASSLQGGGDQPQHF
NA	TRBJ2-7	NA	TRBV6-6	TGTGCCAGCAGTTTCGGGGGATACGAGCAGTACTTC	CASSFGGYEQYF